The entry below gives a single T cell receptor beta chain sequence along with its context. Its specificity is unknown. This sample was included in a study of cytomegalovirus exposure and HLA in healthy donors. Study-level information: The approximately 110 validation repertoires, a later analysis reported, used the same platform as the approximately 650 first-cohort repertoires. General study findings and limits: Some public TCRs appeared in many individuals, while most sequences were rare. Published work reported that the classifier diagnosed cytomegalovirus status with high specificity and sensitivity. The study listed 150 to 200 cytomegalovirus-associated TCR beta chains.

Produced via immunoSEQ multiplex PCR; TCRdb's table is partial and in-frame only. Of 90,000 to 150,000 clones in the sample, over 75% were seen once. The J segment lost 8 bases and the V segment lost 6 bases, leaving 10 bases of the junction unmatched. Germline V gives CDR1 LNHDA, CDR2 SQIVND (reference sequence). The CDR3 consists of 14 residues. The chain couples TRBV19 to TRBJ2-4; 7 nucleotides align to TRBD1. The sequence was collected from a woman aged 18-29 years in good health and CMV-seropositive. Sequencing used PBMCs. The DNA for the CDR3 is TGTGCCAGTAGGGGGACAGCCGCAAGAGACATTCAGTACTTC. Translating it yields CASRGTAARDIQYF.